The table lists the clone carrying this T cell receptor (beta chain) with a count of one. This sample stems from a study of cytotoxic CD8 clonotypes in ibrutinib-treated CLL. The protocol was immunoSEQ multiplex PCR, while the TCRdb copy is restricted to in-frame clones and leaves out a portion. The sample includes 150,000 to 200,000 clones, 88% seen only once; the top ten take about 3%. With V trimmed by 3 bases and J by 2 bases, 3 bases remained unmatched. The CDR3 runs to 14 residues. Germline V gene data show CDR1 as LNHDA and CDR2 as SQIVND (reference sequence). Sequenced material: PBMCs, taken at disease progression, from a patient treated with ibrutinib. This TCR came from a human donor with chronic lymphocytic leukemia. This chain uses TRBV19 with TRBJ2-7, with 8 bases lining up with TRBD2. The DNA for the CDR3 is TGTGCCAGTAGTATGGCGGGGGGCCCCTACGAGCAGTACTTC. This gives the protein CASSMAGGPYEQYF.